This T cell receptor (beta chain) was captured in a study of T cell responses to AZD1222 COVID-19 vaccine. Study-wide findings and caveats: Only a handful of AZD1222 recipients, several in all, had baseline seropositivity.

Assay used: immunoSEQ multiplex PCR; TCRdb lists only in-frame clones, some missing. The sample holds 110,000 or so clones, approximately 89% seen once. Germline assignment: CDR1 SQVTM and CDR2 ANQGSEA. The CDR3 sequence is 13 residues long. V was clipped by 2 bases and J by 6 bases; unmatched bases: 6. Doses given second, at about 4 or about 12 weeks, were pooled. Only one count was recorded for this clone. Its antigen is not known. Sequenced material: peripheral blood, taken 28 days after the second AZD1222 dose. The chain links TRBV29-1 to TRBJ1-2; 7 bases match TRBD1. The receptor was derived from an adult who received the AZD1222 COVID-19 vaccine. The CDR3 nucleotides read TGCAGCGTTGAACCCGACAGGGCGAATGGCTACACCTTC. The encoded protein is CSVEPDRANGYTF.